This T cell receptor beta chain came from a study of T cell changes during pregnancy in multiple sclerosis. This table comes from immunoSEQ multiplex PCR, and its TCRdb copy is limited to in-frame clones, with some not included. The sample holds 50,000 to 75,000 clones; around nine tenths are singletons and the top ten take 2.5% to 3.5%. CDR1 is SGHRS and CDR2 is YFSETQ in the germline V gene. V was pared by 1 base and J by 5 bases, with 11 bases between. CDR3 length: 14 amino acids. The chain joins TRBV5-1 to TRBJ2-3; D unclear. The sequence came from a female donor in good health, enrolled as a control in a pregnancy study. This specimen was peripheral blood, taken in the third trimester of pregnancy. The DNA of the CDR3 is TGCGCCAGCAGCTTGTCCGGTCTTCTAGATACGCAGTATTTT. Residues: CASSLSGLLDTQYF. The full variable domain, with the rest looked up from reference TRBV5-1 and TRBJ2-3, is KAGVTQTPRYLIKTRGQQVTLSCSPISGHRSVSWYQQTPGQGLQFLFEYFSETQRNKGNFPGRFSGRQFSNSRSEMNVSTLELGDSALYLCASSLSGLLDTQYFGPGTRLTVL.